This entry features one T cell receptor (beta chain) sequence. What antigen it recognizes has not been identified. No per-base quality is available; no much larger clone lies one base away. TCRbeta CDR3 regions were sequenced with the immunoSEQ Assay. After extraction, genomic DNA underwent amplification by bias-controlled multiplex PCR, followed by high-throughput sequencing. Concerning the study's data processing: Collapsing and filtering of sequences were performed to quantify the absolute abundance of each unique TCRbeta CDR3 region. T cell fraction was estimated by normalizing TCRbeta template counts to usable DNA, which was measured by amplifying reference genes present in all nucleated cells. Repertoire TCRs were annotated as SARS-CoV-2-specific by exact matching of V gene, CDR3 amino acid sequence and J gene to a known reactive TCR set. The reference SARS-CoV-2 TCR set came from MIRA and was filtered for enrichment in COVID-19-positive ImmuneCODE repertoires, removing public or cross-reactive TCRs. Drawing on the MIRA antigens, annotated TCRs were analysed further at the level of specific ORF or position within ORF. Breadth was defined as annotated unique rearrangements over total unique productive rearrangements; depth was the summed frequency of those rearrangements. Two-sided Wilcoxon rank-sum tests were applied when comparing TCR breadth between groups. Held by TCRdb, this immuneACCESS table contains in-frame sequences only and omits some clones. Under half of the omission traces to an unresolved V gene where checked; the cause of the rest is unknown. Clone size and the V and J calls come from that table; the DNA yielded D and trimming. The table for this sample lists 350,000 to 450,000 clones; about four fifths of them were counted only once. Of the sample, around 7% falls within the top ten clones.

This sample is part of a study of Ad26.COV2.S vaccination and SARS-CoV-2 variants (dated by TCRdb to the early 2020s). For the study in its entirety: Vaccine-arm donors came from COV1001, a multicentre, randomized, double-blind, placebo-controlled phase I-IIa trial of Ad26.COV2.S in healthy adults. The TCR-sequenced set comprised approximately 30 samples: around 20 Ad26.COV2.S vaccine recipients, 5 placebo recipients and 8 SARS-CoV-2 convalescent individuals. Trial participants were randomized into five groups of five: low-dose or high-dose Ad26.COV2.S given once or twice, or placebo on both occasions. Ad26.COV2.S was administered intramuscularly at 5 x 10^10 or 1 x 10^11 viral particles, either as a single shot or as two shots given 56 days apart. Blinding of investigators to trial group allocation was maintained during experiments and outcome assessment. Sequencing of the TCRbeta repertoire served to evaluate the specificity and breadth of SARS-CoV-2-reactive T cell receptors following Ad26.COV2.S vaccination.

Results and caveats for the whole study, not just this receptor: Comparable non-spike TCR breadth was observed between vaccine and placebo recipients, consistent with only spike being contained in the vaccine. Comparing responses between vaccine doses or regimens was not something the study was powered to do. After vaccination, spike-specific CD8+ and CD4+ T cell responses were reported to show substantial breadth. The authors noted that total T cell responses may have been underestimated by the TCR breadth and depth analyses. Ad26.COV2.S recipients had higher spike-specific TCR breadth than placebo recipients (P = 0.0014).

The CDR3, from cysteine to phenylalanine, totals 13 residues. The retained sequence is limited to the CDR3, 39 bases, with the frame set at the first base. Reading the germline V gene (reference sequence) gives CDR1 LNHDA and CDR2 SQIVND. Germline trimming: 5 bases from V, 8 bases from J; junction bases outside gene matches: 7. Read against the paper, the sample's treatment or condition label means: some 20 received Ad26.COV2.S at low or high dose, single or two shots; about five received placebo; per-sample allocation not given. Repertoires of vaccine and placebo recipients were sequenced from samples collected on day 63 after the first injection. In Cohort 1b, around 25 adults aged 18-55 years were enrolled at a single site in Boston, USA, between 29 July and 7 August 2020. As a vaccine, Ad26.COV2.S was a replication-incompetent adenovirus type 26 vector that expressed a prefusion-stabilized SARS-CoV-2 spike protein derived from the original Wuhan strain.

The source is a person aged 18 to 65 who received the Ad26.COV2.S COVID-19 vaccine or a placebo. Here the chain combines TRBV19 and TRBJ1-2; 8 middle bases align to TRBD1. The sequences come from peripheral blood, collected in a trial of Ad26.COV2.S vaccine versus placebo. The nucleotide sequence reads as follows: TGTGCCAGTAGTTTCGCCCCAGGGGGCGGCTACACCTTC. Translated, it gives CASSFAPGGGYTF. Reference TRBV19 and TRBJ1-2 genes cover what lies past the CDR3, so the full variable domain is DGGITQSPKYLFRKEGQNVTLSCEQNLNHDAMYWYRQDPGQGLRLIYYSQIVNDFQKGDIAEGYSVSREKKESFPLTVTSAQKNPTAFYLCASSFAPGGGYTFGSGTRLTVV.